The clone carrying this T cell receptor (beta chain) occurred a few times. The antigen is not known. Between the trimmed V and J ends, which lost 8 bases and 5 bases, there was a span of 10 bases. CDR1 MNHEY and CDR2 SVGAGI come from the germline V gene. CDR3 length equals 13 residues. Sequencing was performed with immunoSEQ multiplex PCR; in TCRdb, only in-frame clones are kept and a portion is missing. The sample lists some 43,000 clones, under 75% seen once, with roughly 13% in the top ten. The data belong to a study of cytotoxic CD8 clonotypes in ibrutinib-treated CLL. Regarding the study as a whole: Exceeding age-matched healthy donors, baseline clonality also tracked the counts of circulating CD8+ T cells. Public clonotypes, rarely seen, contracted or held steady on treatment. Higher clonality was seen at ibrutinib response and a return toward baseline at progression. Sustained-remission and progressing patients had different sampling times.

Here the sequenced sample was PBMCs, taken after 12 months of ibrutinib treatment. The clonotype was recovered from a human donor with chronic lymphocytic leukemia. The chain carries TRBV6-5 and TRBJ1-6; D remains ambiguous. DNA of the CDR3: TGTGCCAGCTCGAGCAGGCATAATTCACCCCTCCACTTT. Translated, it gives CASSSRHNSPLHF.